This is a list of T cell receptor beta chains from one sample in a study of OX40 agonist ivuxolimab in advanced cancers. Assay used: immunoSEQ multiplex PCR; TCRdb lists only in-frame clones, some missing. This sample has about 20,000 clones, with less than 90% found just once. Material: CD4+ or CD8+ T cells sorted from blood, obtained in a trial of the OX40 agonist ivuxolimab. The receptors originated from an adult with an advanced solid tumor such as melanoma, head and neck, liver or kidney cancer. Both conserved end residues are part of each CDR3. The D gene is left open where the match is weak. Clone size is not always given. Where it is, it says once, few, many or a class for expanded clones.

j_call d_call clone_size v_call cdr3_nt cdr3_aa
TRBJ1-5 TRBD1 NA TRBV4-1 TGCGCCAGCAGCCAAGCCCTGACAGGGAATCAGCCCCAGCATTTT CASSQALTGNQPQHF
TRBJ2-1 TRBD2 NA TRBV7-7 TGTGCTAGCAGCCCGGGACTAGCGGGGTGGGGGAATGAGCAGTTCTTC CASSPGLAGWGNEQFF
TRBJ2-7 TRBD2 NA TRBV15 TGTGCCACCAGCAGAGATCGGGAGGGTTCTCGGTACGAGCAGTACTTC CATSRDREGSRYEQYF
TRBJ2-1 NA NA TRBV25-1 TGTGCCAGCAGTGAATTAAATGAGCAGTTCTTC CASSELNEQFF
TRBJ2-5 NA NA TRBV11-2 TGTGCCAGCAGGCGAGGGGACTTTCAAGAGACCCAGTACTTC CASRRGDFQETQYF
TRBJ1-1 NA NA TRBV5-6 TGTGCCAGCAGCCTAGAGGCCCGGCCTGAAGCTTTCTTT CASSLEARPEAFF
TRBJ2-7 NA NA TRBV4-1 TGCGCCAGCAGCCAAGGTAGGAGCTCCTACGAGCAGTACTTC CASSQGRSSYEQYF
TRBJ2-7 NA NA TRBV12-1 TGTGCCAGCAGCTTCCGGGATATCGGTCCCGAGCAGTACTTC CASSFRDIGPEQYF
TRBJ2-5 TRBD2 NA TRBV7-6 TGTGCCAGCAGCTGGACTAGCTGGGACCAAGAGACCCAGTACTTC CASSWTSWDQETQYF
TRBJ1-1 TRBD1 medium-sized TRBV7-6 TGTGCCAGCAGCTTACTACAGGGGGCCACTGAAGCTTTCTTT CASSLLQGATEAFF
TRBJ2-6 NA NA TRBV9 TGTGCCAGCAGCCCAGGGAGCTCTGGGGCCAACGTCCTGACTTTC CASSPGSSGANVLTF
TRBJ1-1 NA NA TRBV2 TGTGCCAGCAGTAACCTACAGGGTGACACTGAAGCTTTCTTT CASSNLQGDTEAFF
TRBJ2-2 TRBD1 NA TRBV4-1 TGCGCCAGCAGCCTGGGACAGGGGGCAGCCGGGGAGCTGTTTTTT CASSLGQGAAGELFF
TRBJ2-5 NA NA TRBV28 TGTGCCAGCAGACCCCACCCCCTATCAGAGACCCAGTACTTC CASRPHPLSETQYF
TRBJ2-5 NA NA TRBV30 TGTGCCTGGAGTTTATTTGGGGCGGAGACCCAGTACTTC CAWSLFGAETQYF
TRBJ2-2 NA NA TRBV27 TGTGCCAGCAGTCCAGGGGCGGCGAACACCGGGGAGCTGTTTTTT CASSPGAANTGELFF
TRBJ1-1 NA NA TRBV5-1 TGCGCCAGCAGCTGGACTCCCCGGGGAGCAGTGAACACTGAAGCTTTCTTT CASSWTPRGAVNTEAFF
TRBJ2-1 TRBD2 NA TRBV13 TGTGCCAGCAGCTTCGGGACTAGCGGGAGTTATGATGAGCAGTTCTTC CASSFGTSGSYDEQFF
TRBJ2-7 NA NA TRBV7-6 TGTGCCAGCAGCCCTGCCGACGGGGGGCAGTCCTACGAGCAGTACTTC CASSPADGGQSYEQYF
TRBJ1-1 TRBD1 few TRBV30 TGTGCCTGGGACAGGGGGACGAACACTGAAGCTTTCTTT CAWDRGTNTEAFF
TRBJ1-1 TRBD1 NA TRBV5-5 TGTGCCAGCAGCCATAGACAGGGAGGGACTGAAGCTTTCTTT CASSHRQGGTEAFF
TRBJ2-7 TRBD2 NA TRBV6-5 TGTGCCAGCAGTTACTCGCGGGAGTTCAACGAGCAGTACTTC CASSYSREFNEQYF
TRBJ2-5 TRBD1 NA TRBV28 TGTGCCAGCAGTCCCGGGACAGAACAAGAGACCCAGTACTTC CASSPGTEQETQYF
TRBJ2-1 NA once TRBV4-3 TGCGCCAGCAGCTTGGGTATGAGCGGATACAATGAGCAGTTCTTC CASSLGMSGYNEQFF
TRBJ2-6 NA NA TRBV9 TGTGCCAGCAGCGTAGAGAGTCTTTATGGGGCCAACGTCCTGACTTTC CASSVESLYGANVLTF
TRBJ2-7 NA NA TRBV7-8 TGTGCCAGCAGCTTAGATTATCAACCTTCCTACGAGCAGTACTTC CASSLDYQPSYEQYF
TRBJ2-1 TRBD1 NA TRBV6-1 TGTGCCAGCAGCTTTACTGCGACAGGGGATGAGCAGTTCTTC CASSFTATGDEQFF
TRBJ2-2 TRBD1 NA TRBV7-8 TGTGCCAGCAGCGCAACGACAGGGGGCGCGACCGGGGAGCTGTTTTTT CASSATTGGATGELFF
TRBJ2-7 TRBD1 NA TRBV4-1 TGCGCCAGCAGCCATCGGGACAGTTCCTACGAGCAGTACTTC CASSHRDSSYEQYF